The clone carrying this TCR beta chain was seen a few times. The CDR3 covers 12 residues. Looked up from germline, CDR1 is SEHNR and CDR2 is FQNEAQ (reference sequence). Deletions cut 3 bases from V and 10 bases from J, with 10 bases between. The data stem from a study of blood T cell repertoires in COVID-19. Study as a whole: Researchers got acute and convalescent COVID-19 samples from the United States, Italy and Spain. T cells, B-cell-depleted T cells, or PBMCs provided the cDNA or gDNA that served as material.

TCRdb's table, derived via immunoSEQ multiplex PCR, lists solely in-frame clones and lacks some. Of approximately 91,000 clones listed, around three quarters were seen once; the top ten hold about 7%. The chain has TRBV7-9 and TRBJ2-1; D gene ambiguous. The specimen was peripheral blood. The origin of this receptor is an older man with acute or convalescent COVID-19. In DNA, the CDR3 is TGTGCCAGCAGCTTGAGCCTTCGGGAGCAGTTCTTC. It yields the protein CASSLSLREQFF.